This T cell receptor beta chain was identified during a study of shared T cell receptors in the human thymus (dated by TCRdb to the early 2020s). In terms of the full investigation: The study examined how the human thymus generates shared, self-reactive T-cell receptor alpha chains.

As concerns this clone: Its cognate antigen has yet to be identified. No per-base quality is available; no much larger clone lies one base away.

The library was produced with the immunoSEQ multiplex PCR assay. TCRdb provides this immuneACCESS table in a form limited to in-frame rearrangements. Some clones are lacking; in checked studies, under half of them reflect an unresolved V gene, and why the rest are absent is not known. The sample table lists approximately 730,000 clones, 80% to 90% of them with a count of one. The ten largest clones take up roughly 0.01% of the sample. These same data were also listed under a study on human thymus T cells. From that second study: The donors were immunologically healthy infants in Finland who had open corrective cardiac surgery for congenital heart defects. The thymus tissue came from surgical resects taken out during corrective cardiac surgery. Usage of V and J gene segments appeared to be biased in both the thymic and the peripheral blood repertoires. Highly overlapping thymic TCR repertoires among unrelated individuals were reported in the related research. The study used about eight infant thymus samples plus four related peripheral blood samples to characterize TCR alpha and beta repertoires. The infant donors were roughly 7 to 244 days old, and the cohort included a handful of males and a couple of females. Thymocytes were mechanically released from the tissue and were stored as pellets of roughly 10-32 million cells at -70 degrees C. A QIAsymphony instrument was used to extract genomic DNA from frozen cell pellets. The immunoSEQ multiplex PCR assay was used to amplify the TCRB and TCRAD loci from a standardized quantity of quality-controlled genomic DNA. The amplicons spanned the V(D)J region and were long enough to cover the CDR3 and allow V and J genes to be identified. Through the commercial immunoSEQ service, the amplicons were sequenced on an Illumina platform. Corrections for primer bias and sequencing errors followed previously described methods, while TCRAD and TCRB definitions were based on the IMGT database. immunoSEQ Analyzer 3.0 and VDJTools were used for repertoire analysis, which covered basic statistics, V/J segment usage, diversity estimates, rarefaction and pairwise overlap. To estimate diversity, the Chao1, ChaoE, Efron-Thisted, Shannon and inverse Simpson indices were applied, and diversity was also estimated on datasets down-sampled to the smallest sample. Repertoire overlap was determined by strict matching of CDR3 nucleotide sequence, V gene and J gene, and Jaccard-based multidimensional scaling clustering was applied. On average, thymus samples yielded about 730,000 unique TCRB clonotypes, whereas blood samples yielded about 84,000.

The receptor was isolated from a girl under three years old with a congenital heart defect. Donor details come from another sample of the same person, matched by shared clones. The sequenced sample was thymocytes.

Here is the DNA: TGTGCCAGCAGCCAAGAGGGCTTGTTGAACACTGAAGCTTTCTTT. Its protein reads: CASSQEGLLNTEAFF. The chain uses TRBV14 and TRBJ1-1, with no D gene named confidently. CDR1 and CDR2, looked up from the germline V gene, are SGHDN and FVKESK. The V and J ends are trimmed by 0 bases and 0 bases, leaving 8 bases between them. Counted from cysteine to phenylalanine, this CDR3 has 15 amino acids. The CDR3 DNA has 45 bases and is translated from base 1. The variable domain in full, with residues beyond the CDR3 obtained from the reference TRBV14 and TRBJ1-1 genes, is EAGVTQFPSHSVIEKGQTVTLRCDPISGHDNLYWYRRVMGKEIKFLLHFVKESKQDESGMPNNRFLAERTGGTYSTLKVQPAELEDSGVYFCASSQEGLLNTEAFFGQGTRLTVV.